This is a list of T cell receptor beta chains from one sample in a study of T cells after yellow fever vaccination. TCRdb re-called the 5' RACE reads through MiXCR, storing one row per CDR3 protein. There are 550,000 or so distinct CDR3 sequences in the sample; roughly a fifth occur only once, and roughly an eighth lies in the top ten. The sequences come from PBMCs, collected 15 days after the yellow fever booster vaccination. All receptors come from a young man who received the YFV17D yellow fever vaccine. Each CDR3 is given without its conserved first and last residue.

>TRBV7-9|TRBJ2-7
ASSPKPYEQY
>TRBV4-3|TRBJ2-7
ASSPSGVAGYEQY
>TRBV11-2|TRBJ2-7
ASSSADTRMGYEQY
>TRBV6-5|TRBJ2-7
ASSLTRAYEQY
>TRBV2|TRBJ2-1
ASSIVDNEQF
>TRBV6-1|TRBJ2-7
ASTPGGTGRHEQY
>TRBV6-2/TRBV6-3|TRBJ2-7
ASRSGTGTYEQY
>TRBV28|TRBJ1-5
ASSLLEPLSNQPQH
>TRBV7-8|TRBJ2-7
ASSLYGLYAEQY
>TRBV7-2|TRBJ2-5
ASSVQETQY
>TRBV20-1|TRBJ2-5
SAPSLAPSRTQY
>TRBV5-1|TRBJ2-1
ASSFKDRYNEQF
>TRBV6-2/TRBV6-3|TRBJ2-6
ASSYLGSSGANVLT
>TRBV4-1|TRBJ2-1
ASSQGLLDTPRNEQF
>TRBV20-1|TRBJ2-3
SGGTSGWGDTQY
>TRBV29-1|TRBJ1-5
SATGAGNQPQH
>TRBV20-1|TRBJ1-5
SARGGRVSNQPQH
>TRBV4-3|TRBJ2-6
ASSQVSGLKLGANVLT
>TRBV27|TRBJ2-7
ASSFFSTAGTEQY
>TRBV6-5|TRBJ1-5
ASSYSGRENQPQH
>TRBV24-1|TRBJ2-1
ATSSGWRANEQF
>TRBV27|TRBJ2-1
ASSVGRSGSGLAVNEQF
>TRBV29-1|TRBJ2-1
SVERISGIDRREQF
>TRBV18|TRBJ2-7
ASSPYATYEQY
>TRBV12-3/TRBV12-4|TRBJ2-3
ASSLNSGSVDTQY
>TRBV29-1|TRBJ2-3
SVHTSMLADTQY
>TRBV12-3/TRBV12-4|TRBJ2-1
ASSLESAFNEQF
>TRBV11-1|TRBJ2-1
ASSPDAHNEQF
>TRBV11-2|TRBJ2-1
ASSLDVPSLF
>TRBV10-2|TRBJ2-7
ASTAGGTYEQY